Below, 8 T cell receptor beta chains from the same sample are listed, as sequenced in a study of T cells after yellow fever vaccination. Each CDR3 protein gets one entry after TCRdb re-called the 5' RACE reads with MiXCR. This sample has about 300,000 distinct CDR3 sequences, with around 6.8% found just once. Source: PBMCs, taken approximately 47 days after the first yellow fever vaccination. These TCRs come from a young man who received the YFV17D yellow fever vaccine.

The chain carries TRBV12-3 or TRBV12-4 and TRBJ1-5; no clear D. This CDR3 is 13 amino acids long. V was shortened by 3 bases and J by 5 bases, with 8 bases between the two germline ends. The chain's CDR3 is CASSFERHQPQHF. CDR3 in DNA: TGTGCCAGCAGTTTTGAGAGACATCAGCCCCAGCATTTT.

The chain links TRBV7-2 to TRBJ2-1; D unclear. Germline values: CDR1 SGHTA, CDR2 FQGNSA. The CDR3 runs to 15 residues. V lost 5 bases to trimming and J lost 0 bases, with 11 bases between them. The CDR3 bases are TGTGCCAGCAGCCCTATTGCTCTCTCCTACAATGAGCAGTTCTTC. This translates into CASSPIALSYNEQFF.

The J gene is TRBJ2-2, the V gene TRBV3-1; D uncertain. CDR1 LGHDT and CDR2 YNNKEL come from the germline V gene (reference sequence). There are 15 residues in the CDR3. V dropped 2 bases and J dropped 0 bases, with 7 bases sitting between them. CDR3 region: CASSQIAANTGELFF. The CDR3 nucleotides read TGTGCCAGCAGCCAAATAGCAGCGAACACCGGGGAGCTGTTTTTT.

The chain has TRBV7-6 and TRBJ2-2, with TRBD2 identical over 9 bases. The germline V gene has CDR1 SGHVS and CDR2 FNYEAQ. V shed 4 bases and J 6 bases; nucleotides not matched to a gene: 12. This CDR3 comprises 17 residues. CDR3 sequence (DNA): TGTGCCAGCAGCTCCCGGACCGCCGGGACTAGCCCCGGGGAGCTGTTTTTT. This translates into CASSSRTAGTSPGELFF.

The sample holds a few counts of this clonotype. The chain recombines TRBV5-5 with TRBJ2-4, with 15 bases aligning to TRBD2. The germline V gene has CDR1 SGHKS and CDR2 YYEKEE (reference sequence). V was pared by 4 bases and J by 0 bases, with 2 bases of the junction left unmatched. CDR3 length: 17 residues. In nucleotides, the CDR3 is TGTGCCAGCAGCGGGACTAGCGGGGGGCTAGCCAAAAACATTCAGTACTTC. Amino acids: CASSGTSGGLAKNIQYF.

This clonotype appeared a few times. The chain couples TRBV20-1 to TRBJ2-2, with 10 bases identical to TRBD1. The CDR3 runs 12 residues. CDR1 DFQATT and CDR2 SNEGSKA come from the germline V gene (reference sequence). The V and J ends lost 7 bases and 6 bases, in that order; junction bases with no gene match: 2. The CDR3 sequence: CSGDRGAGELFF. CDR3 nucleotide sequence: TGCAGTGGGGACAGGGGAGCCGGGGAGCTGTTTTTT.

The V gene is TRBV7-2, the J gene TRBJ2-7; 8 bases line up with TRBD1. The CDR3 spans 14 residues. CDR1 is SGHTA, CDR2 FQGNSA, per germline. J was trimmed by 2 bases and V by 3 bases; bases with no gene match: 3. CDR3 nucleotides: TGTGCCAGCAGCTTCAGGGGGCTCACCTACGAGCAGTACTTC. Protein: CASSFRGLTYEQYF.

The chain couples TRBV24-1 to TRBJ1-3; D might be TRBD1 (5 bases). The CDR3 runs to 15 residues. With 5 bases removed from V and 0 bases from J, the gap between germline ends came to 10 bases. CDR1 and CDR2 (germline): KGHDR, SFDVKD. CDR3 DNA sequence: TGTGCCACCAGTGGGGGACCGTACTCTGGAAACACCATATATTTT. It yields the protein CATSGGPYSGNTIYF.